These 19 T cell receptor beta chains were all obtained from the same sample, sequenced in a study of shared T cell receptors in the human thymus. Only in-frame clones appear in the TCRdb table, and some are missing; sequencing was by immunoSEQ multiplex PCR. The data hold about 500,000 clones, with roughly 74% observed a single time. In addition, the sample was reused for a study of human thymus T cells.

The sequenced material came from thymocytes. All receptors derive from a boy in the first two years of life with a congenital heart defect.

V gene TRBV7-2 combines with J gene TRBJ2-2, with TRBD2 identical over 7 bases. The CDR3 runs 15 residues. V was pared by 7 bases and J by 5 bases, with 10 bases of the junction left unmatched. The germline V gene has CDR1 SGHTA and CDR2 FQGNSA. CDR3 amino acids: CASTVGREWTGELFF. The CDR3 nucleotides read TGTGCCAGCACCGTGGGGCGGGAGTGGACCGGGGAGCTGTTTTTT. Full variable domain (missing parts from reference TRBV7-2 and TRBJ2-2): GAGVSQSPSNKVTEKGKDVELRCDPISGHTALYWYRQSLGQGLEFLIYFQGNSAPDKSGLPSDRFSAERTGGSVSTLTIQRTQQEDSAVYLCASTVGREWTGELFFGEGSRLTVL.

Comments on this clone: At one boundary the junction diverges from the germline segment, which might be a read error. V and J are TRBV10-3 and TRBJ2-2; TRBD2 agrees at 8 bases. CDR1 is ENHRY, CDR2 SYGVKD, per germline. The CDR3 extends over 19 amino acids. CDR3 residues: CAISEPGVSGNPNTGELFF. The CDR3 DNA reads TGTGCCATCAGTGAGCCCGGGGTTAGCGGGAACCCGAATACCGGGGAGCTGTTTTTT.

The genes are TRBV2 and TRBJ2-1; the D gene is possibly TRBD2 (6 bases). The CDR3 spans 14 residues. V was trimmed by 4 bases and J by 6 bases, leaving 13 bases between them. CDR1 is SNHLY, CDR2 FYNNEI, per germline. The CDR3 DNA reads TGTGCCAGCAGTGCGAAGGGAGCGGGCAATGAGCAGTTCTTC. Translated, it gives CASSAKGAGNEQFF.

This clone was picked up one time. The V and J genes are TRBV27 and TRBJ1-1, with 7 positions matching TRBD1. The CDR3 consists of 17 residues. From germline, CDR1 is MNHEY and CDR2 SMNVEV (reference sequence). The J segment lost 4 bases and the V segment lost 4 bases, leaving 15 bases of the junction unmatched. As DNA, the CDR3 is TGTGCCAGCAGTTCCTATCAGAAAGGGGGCCGGGGCACTGAAGCTTTCTTT. It codes for CASSSYQKGGRGTEAFF.

This chain uses TRBV7-8 with TRBJ2-3; D may be TRBD2 (5 bases). V was shortened by 4 bases and J by 2 bases, with 13 bases between the two germline ends. The CDR3 is made up of 15 amino acids. Germline V lookup: CDR1 SGHVS, CDR2 FQNEAQ. The DNA for the CDR3 is TGTGCCAGCAGCTCCTGGACTTACCTCACAGATACGCAGTATTTT. Translated, it gives CASSSWTYLTDTQYF.

The gene calls are TRBV19 and TRBJ2-1, with TRBD1 identical over 9 bases. This CDR3 is 16 amino acids long. V lost 8 bases, J lost 8 bases, and 16 bases stayed unmatched. CDR1 and CDR2 from the germline V gene are LNHDA and SQIVND (reference sequence). This CDR3 reads CASGPDRGPRFDEQFF. The CDR3 bases are TGTGCCAGTGGTCCGGACAGGGGCCCCAGATTCGATGAGCAGTTCTTC. The whole variable domain, remainder taken from reference TRBV19 and TRBJ2-1, is DGGITQSPKYLFRKEGQNVTLSCEQNLNHDAMYWYRQDPGQGLRLIYYSQIVNDFQKGDIAEGYSVSREKKESFPLTVTSAQKNPTAFYLCASGPDRGPRFDEQFFGPGTRLTVL.

The V call is TRBV4-3, the J call TRBJ1-5, with D possibly being TRBD1 (6 bases). This CDR3 is 15 amino acids long. Looked up from germline, CDR1 is LGHNA and CDR2 is YSLEER. Between the trimmed V and J ends, which lost 0 bases and 6 bases, there was a span of 12 bases. CDR3 DNA: TGCGCCAGCAGCCAAGAAAGGGGGGGTACTCAGCCCCAGCATTTT. It encodes CASSQERGGTQPQHF.

This chain connects TRBV2 to TRBJ1-2; TRBD1 aligns across 7 bases. The CDR3 contains 13 residues. Per germline, CDR1 SNHLY and CDR2 FYNNEI. Trimming at V came to 6 bases and at J to 3 bases, leaving 4 bases not matched to a gene. For the CDR3, the DNA is TGTGCCAGCAGCTACAGGGGTGACTATGGCTACACCTTC. This translates into CASSYRGDYGYTF.

The V gene is TRBV7-2, the J gene TRBJ2-5, with D possibly being TRBD2 (6 bases). Germline V gene data show CDR1 as SGHTA and CDR2 as FQGNSA. V lost 4 bases to trimming and J lost 3 bases, with 9 bases between them. The CDR3 is made up of 13 amino acids. In DNA, the CDR3 is TGTGCCAGCAGCTACCTAGCGAAAGAGACCCAGTACTTC. Amino acids: CASSYLAKETQYF.

This chain links TRBV5-1 with TRBJ2-7; TRBD2 matches at 13 bases. This CDR3 has 16 amino acids. From germline, CDR1 is SGHRS and CDR2 YFSETQ. V dropped 0 bases and J dropped 2; count of bases not matched to a gene: 2. CDR3 nucleotide sequence: TGCGCCAGCAGCTTGGACACTAGCGGGAGGGCCTACGAGCAGTACTTC. Residues: CASSLDTSGRAYEQYF.

This chain joins TRBV7-2 and TRBJ1-2, with no clear D. CDR3 length: 11 residues. The germline CDR1 and CDR2 sequences are SGHTA and FQGNSA. Trimming left V 4 bases short and J 14 bases short, with 14 bases between. The CDR3 bases are TGTGCCAGCAGCTCCCGGGGAGGGAAGACCTTC. Translating it yields CASSSRGGKTF.

This chain uses TRBV4-3 with TRBJ1-2; 8 bases are shared with TRBD1. V dropped 0 bases and J dropped 4; count of bases not matched to a gene: 4. The germline CDR1 and CDR2 sequences are LGHNA and YSLEER. The CDR3 length is 15 residues. The DNA of the CDR3 is TGCGCCAGCAGCCAAGATCAGGGGGCTAGCTATGGCTACACCTTC. The encoded protein is CASSQDQGASYGYTF.

The rearrangement joins TRBV30 to TRBJ1-4; 8 nucleotides align to TRBD1. After removal of 5 bases from V and 3 bases from J, the junction contained 5 bases not matched to a gene. The CDR3 contains 14 residues. CDR1 is GTSNPN and CDR2 is SVGIG in the germline V gene (reference sequence). The CDR3 here is CAWDTGGSNEKLFF. The CDR3 DNA reads as TGTGCCTGGGATACAGGGGGTTCTAATGAAAAACTGTTTTTT.

V usage is TRBV19 and J usage is TRBJ1-1; D gene uncertain. Germline CDR1 reads LNHDA; CDR2 reads SQIVND (reference sequence). The CDR3 totals 17 residues. The germline V and J ends were trimmed by 1 base and 0 bases, with 15 bases remaining between them. CDR3 sequence reads: CASSIGGVVTVNTEAFF. The CDR3 DNA reads as TGTGCCAGTAGTATAGGGGGAGTAGTGACGGTGAACACTGAAGCTTTCTTT. Full variable domain (missing parts from reference TRBV19 and TRBJ1-1): DGGITQSPKYLFRKEGQNVTLSCEQNLNHDAMYWYRQDPGQGLRLIYYSQIVNDFQKGDIAEGYSVSREKKESFPLTVTSAQKNPTAFYLCASSIGGVVTVNTEAFFGQGTRLTVV.

The J gene is TRBJ2-4, the V gene TRBV15; a weak D match, TRBD1 (6 bases). The CDR3 length is 16 residues. The ends were cut back, 6 bases at V and 1 base at J, with 16 bases in the middle. CDR1 is LNHNV, CDR2 YYDKDF, per germline (reference sequence). As DNA, the CDR3 is TGTGCCACCAGTCCACAGGGACCTGAGGCCAAAAACATTCAGTACTTC. This sequence encodes CATSPQGPEAKNIQYF.

This sequence joins TRBV2 and TRBJ1-1; no definite D call. Germline-derived CDR1 and CDR2 are SNHLY and FYNNEI. V was pared by 8 bases and J by 7 bases, with 11 bases between. This CDR3 comprises 11 residues. In DNA, the CDR3 is TGTGCCAGCGACCCACGGGTTGAAGCTTTCTTT. It translates to CASDPRVEAFF.

In DNA form, the CDR3 reads TGCGCCAGCAGCCAAGATAGAGCGGGAGTCTCCTACAATGAGCAGTTCTTC. Its translation is CASSQDRAGVSYNEQFF. This sequence joins TRBV4-3 and TRBJ2-1, with 8 nucleotides matching TRBD2. CDR3 length: 17 residues. The germline gives CDR1 LGHNA, CDR2 YSLEER. V dropped 0 bases and J dropped 0; count of bases not matched to a gene: 4.

CDR3 protein: CASTRDRGNEQFF. Here the CDR3 DNA reads TGTGCCAGCACTCGGGACAGGGGGAATGAGCAGTTCTTC. The chain uses TRBV6-5 and TRBJ2-1, with 11 bases that match TRBD1. Germline V gene sequence: CDR1 MNHEY, CDR2 SVGAGI. Trimming took 7 bases from V and 7 from J; bases not matched to a gene: 3. The CDR3 is 13 amino acids.

The rearrangement uses TRBV9 and TRBJ2-1; the match to TRBD2 covers 8 bases. Germline V CDR1 and CDR2: SGDLS, YYNGEE. The CDR3 loop spans 17 amino acids. Trimming cost V 4 bases and J 5 bases; bases outside gene matches: 14. CDR3 protein: CASSPRPRSGNHNEQFF. The CDR3 DNA reads TGTGCCAGCAGCCCCCGTCCCCGTAGCGGGAATCACAATGAGCAGTTCTTC.